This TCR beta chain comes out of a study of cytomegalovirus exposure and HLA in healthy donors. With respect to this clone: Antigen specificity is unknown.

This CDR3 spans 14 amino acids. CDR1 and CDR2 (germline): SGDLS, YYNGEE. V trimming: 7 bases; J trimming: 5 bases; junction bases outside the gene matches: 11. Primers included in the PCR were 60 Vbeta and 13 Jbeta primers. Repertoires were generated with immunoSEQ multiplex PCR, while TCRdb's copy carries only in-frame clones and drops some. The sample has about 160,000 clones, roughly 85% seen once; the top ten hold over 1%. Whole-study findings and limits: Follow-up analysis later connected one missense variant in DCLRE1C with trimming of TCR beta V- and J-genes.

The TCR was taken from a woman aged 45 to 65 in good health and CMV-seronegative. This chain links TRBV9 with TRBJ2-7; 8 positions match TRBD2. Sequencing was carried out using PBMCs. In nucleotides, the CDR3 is TGTGCCAGCTCTCCGGGCGGGAGGACCCACGAGCAGTACTTC. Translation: CASSPGGRTHEQYF.